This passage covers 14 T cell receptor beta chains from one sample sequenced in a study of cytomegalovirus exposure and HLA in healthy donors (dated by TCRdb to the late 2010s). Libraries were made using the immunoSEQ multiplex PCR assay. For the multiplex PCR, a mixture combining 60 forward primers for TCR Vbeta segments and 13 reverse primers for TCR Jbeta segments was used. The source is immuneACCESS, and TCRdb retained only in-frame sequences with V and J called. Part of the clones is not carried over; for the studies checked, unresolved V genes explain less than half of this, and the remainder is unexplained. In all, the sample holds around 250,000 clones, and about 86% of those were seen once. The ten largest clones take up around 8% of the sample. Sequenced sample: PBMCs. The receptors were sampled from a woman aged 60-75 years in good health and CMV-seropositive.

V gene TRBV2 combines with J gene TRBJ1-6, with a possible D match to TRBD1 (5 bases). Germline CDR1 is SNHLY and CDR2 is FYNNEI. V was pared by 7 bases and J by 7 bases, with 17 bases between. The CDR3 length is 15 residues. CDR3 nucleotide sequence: TGTGCCAGCAAGGCGATGGGACTGGAAAATTCACCCCTCCACTTT. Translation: CASKAMGLENSPLHF.

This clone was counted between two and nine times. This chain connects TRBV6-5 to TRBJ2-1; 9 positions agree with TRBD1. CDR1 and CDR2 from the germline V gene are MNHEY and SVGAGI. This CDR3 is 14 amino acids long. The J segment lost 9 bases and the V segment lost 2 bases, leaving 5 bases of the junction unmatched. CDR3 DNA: TGTGCCAGCAGTTACGGAACAGGGGGCAGTGAGCAGTTCTTC. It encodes CASSYGTGGSEQFF.

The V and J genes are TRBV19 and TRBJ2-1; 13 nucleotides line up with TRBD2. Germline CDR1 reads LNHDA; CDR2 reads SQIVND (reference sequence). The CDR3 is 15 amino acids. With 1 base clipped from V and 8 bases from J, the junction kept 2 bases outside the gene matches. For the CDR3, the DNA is TGTGCCAGTAGTATAGGACTAGCGGGAGGATATGAGCAGTTCTTC. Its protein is CASSIGLAGGYEQFF.

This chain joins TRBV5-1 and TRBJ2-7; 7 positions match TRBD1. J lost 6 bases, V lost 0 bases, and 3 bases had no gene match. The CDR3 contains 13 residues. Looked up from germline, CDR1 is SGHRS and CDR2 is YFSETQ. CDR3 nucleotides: TGCGCCAGCAGCTTGGCCGGACAGGCCGAGCAGTACTTC. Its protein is CASSLAGQAEQYF.

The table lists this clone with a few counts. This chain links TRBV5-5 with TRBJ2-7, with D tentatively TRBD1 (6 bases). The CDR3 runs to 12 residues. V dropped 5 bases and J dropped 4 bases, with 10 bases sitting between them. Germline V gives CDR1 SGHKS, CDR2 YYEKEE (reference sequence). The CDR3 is CASREGQYEQYF. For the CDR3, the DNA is TGTGCCAGCAGGGAAGGACAGTACGAGCAGTACTTC.

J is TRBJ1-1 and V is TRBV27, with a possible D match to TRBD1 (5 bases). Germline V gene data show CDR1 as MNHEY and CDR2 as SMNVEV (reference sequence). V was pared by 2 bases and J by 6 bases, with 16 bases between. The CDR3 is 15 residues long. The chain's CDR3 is CASSLNPGRNAEAFF. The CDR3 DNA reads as TGTGCCAGCAGTTTAAATCCAGGGCGTAATGCTGAAGCTTTCTTT.

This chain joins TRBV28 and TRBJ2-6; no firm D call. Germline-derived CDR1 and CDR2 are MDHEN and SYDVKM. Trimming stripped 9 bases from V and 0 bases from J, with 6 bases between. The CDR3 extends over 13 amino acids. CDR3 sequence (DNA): TGTGCCAGTAGAATCTCTGGGGCCAACGTCCTGACTTTC. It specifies CASRISGANVLTF.

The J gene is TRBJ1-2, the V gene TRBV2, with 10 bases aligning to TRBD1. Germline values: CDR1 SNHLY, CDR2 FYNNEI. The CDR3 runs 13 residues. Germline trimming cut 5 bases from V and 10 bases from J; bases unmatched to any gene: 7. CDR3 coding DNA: TGTGCCAGCAGTCAGGACAGGGGGTCCCCCTACACCTTC. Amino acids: CASSQDRGSPYTF.

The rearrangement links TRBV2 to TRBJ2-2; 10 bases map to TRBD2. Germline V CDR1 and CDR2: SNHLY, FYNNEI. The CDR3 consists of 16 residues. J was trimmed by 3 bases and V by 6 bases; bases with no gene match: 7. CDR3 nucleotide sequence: TGTGCCAGCAGACCCCGGACTAGCGGTCACACCGGGGAGCTGTTTTTT. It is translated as CASRPRTSGHTGELFF.

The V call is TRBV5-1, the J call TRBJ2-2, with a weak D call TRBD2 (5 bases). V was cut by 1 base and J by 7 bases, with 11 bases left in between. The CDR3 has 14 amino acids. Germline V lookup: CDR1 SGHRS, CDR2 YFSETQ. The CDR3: CASSLPSGNGELFF. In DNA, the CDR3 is TGCGCCAGCAGCTTGCCCAGCGGTAACGGGGAGCTGTTTTTT.

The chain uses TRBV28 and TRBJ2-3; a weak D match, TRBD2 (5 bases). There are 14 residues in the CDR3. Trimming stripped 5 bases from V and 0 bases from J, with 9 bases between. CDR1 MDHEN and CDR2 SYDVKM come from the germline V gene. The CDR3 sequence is CASSLAHSTDTQYF. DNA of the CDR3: TGTGCCAGCAGTCTAGCACATAGCACAGATACGCAGTATTTT.

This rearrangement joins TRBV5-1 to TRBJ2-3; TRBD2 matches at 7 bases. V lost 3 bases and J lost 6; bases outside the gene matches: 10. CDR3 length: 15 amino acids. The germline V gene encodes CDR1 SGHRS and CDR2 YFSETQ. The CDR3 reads CASSSSRRGGDTQYF. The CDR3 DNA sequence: TGCGCCAGCAGCTCCTCTAGGCGGGGAGGGGATACGCAGTATTTT.

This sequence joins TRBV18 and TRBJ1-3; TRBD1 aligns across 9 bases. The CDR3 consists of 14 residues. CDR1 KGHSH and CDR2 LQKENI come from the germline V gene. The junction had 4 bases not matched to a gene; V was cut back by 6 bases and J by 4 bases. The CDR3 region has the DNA TGTGCCAGCTCGGGGACAGGGAGAGGAAACACCATATATTTT. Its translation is CASSGTGRGNTIYF. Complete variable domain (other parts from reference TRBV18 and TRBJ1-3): NAGVMQNPRHLVRRRGQEARLRCSPMKGHSHVYWYRQLPEEGLKFMVYLQKENIIDESGMPKERFSAEFPKEGPSILRIQQVVRGDSAAYFCASSGTGRGNTIYFGEGSWLTVV.

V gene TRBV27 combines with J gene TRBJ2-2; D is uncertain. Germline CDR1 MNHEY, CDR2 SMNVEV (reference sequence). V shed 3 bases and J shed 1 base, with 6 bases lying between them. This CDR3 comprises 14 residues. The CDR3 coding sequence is TGTGCCAGCAGTTTGAGTCTGAACACCGGGGAGCTGTTTTTT. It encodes CASSLSLNTGELFF.